This passage covers 7 T cell receptor beta chains from one sample sequenced in a study of shared clonotypes between healthy human individuals. Assay used: immunoSEQ multiplex PCR; TCRdb lists only in-frame clones, some missing. The data show over 850,000 clones, about four fifths seen once. The sequenced material came from memory CD4+ T cells from PBMCs. Regarding subset: CD45RA-negative fraction. The source of these receptors is a man younger than 35 in good health. Some clones in this sample may be carry-over from other donors' samples.

To note about this clone: This likely came from a read error, as a far larger clone is one base away. The sample has other DNA sequences that encode this CDR3 too. The chain combines TRBV2 with TRBJ2-5; the D is unclear. The V end was cut by 6 bases, the J end by 2 bases, with 4 bases between. CDR1 is SNHLY, CDR2 FYNNEI, per germline. The CDR3 is made up of 11 amino acids. The CDR3 spells CASSIQETQYF. The CDR3 nucleotides read TGTGCCAGCAGCATACAAGAGACCCAGTACTTC.

This chain connects TRBV6-6 to TRBJ2-2; a weak D match, TRBD1 (6 bases). From germline, CDR1 is MNHNY and CDR2 SVGAGI (reference sequence). This CDR3 comprises 15 residues. Trimming took off 2 bases at V and 4 bases at J, with 11 bases between the two ends. The CDR3 region is CASSYGQGPTGELFF. The CDR3, as DNA: TGTGCCAGCAGTTACGGGCAGGGGCCCACCGGGGAGCTGTTTTTT.

This chain connects TRBV2 to TRBJ2-7, with D perhaps TRBD1 or TRBD2 (5 bases each). V shed 4 bases and J shed 4 bases, with 17 bases lying between them. Germline V CDR1 and CDR2: SNHLY, FYNNEI. The CDR3 runs 15 residues. The CDR3 region is CASSVRGRGPYEQYF. The CDR3 coding sequence is TGTGCCAGCAGTGTTCGGGGAAGGGGCCCATACGAGCAGTACTTC.

A note on this clone: A far larger clone differs by one base, so this is likely a read error. This chain uses TRBV7-9 with TRBJ1-1; D perhaps matches TRBD1 (6 bases). Looked up from germline, CDR1 is SEHNR and CDR2 is FQNEAQ (reference sequence). Trimming took 5 bases from V and 4 from J, leaving 17 bases between them. The CDR3 runs to 15 residues. In nucleotides, the CDR3 is TGTGCCAGCAGCCCTGCAGGGGTTGAGGGCACTGAAGCTTTCTTT. Translation gives CASSPAGVEGTEAFF.

V gene TRBV6-5 combines with J gene TRBJ2-2; D unresolved. CDR1 MNHEY and CDR2 SVGAGI come from the germline V gene. The V end lost 2 bases, the J end lost 6 bases, and 10 bases lay between the germline ends. The CDR3 extends over 14 amino acids. This CDR3 reads CASSYPGSAGELFF. The CDR3 DNA follows: TGTGCCAGCAGTTACCCAGGATCGGCCGGGGAGCTGTTTTTT.

This clone was seen a single time. The chain couples TRBV4-2 to TRBJ1-2; 8 positions match TRBD1. This CDR3 is built from 16 residues. J gave up 4 bases and V 1 base, and 8 bases lay outside the gene matches. Germline CDR1 and CDR2: LGHNA and YNFKEQ. CDR3 DNA: TGTGCCAGCAGCCAAGGGCGGGACAGGCTGGGCTATGGCTACACCTTC. Its translation is CASSQGRDRLGYGYTF.

The gene calls are TRBV6-5 and TRBJ1-3, with D possibly TRBD1 on 5 matching bases. The CDR3 totals 13 residues. Germline lookup yields CDR1 MNHEY and CDR2 SVGAGI. Trimming removed 6 bases at V and 4 bases at J, with 10 bases between. In DNA form, the CDR3 reads TGTGCCAGCAGGCAGGGATTAGGAAACACCATATATTTT. Translated, it gives CASRQGLGNTIYF.